This record covers a single T cell receptor (beta chain). The data stem from a study of glioma-infiltrating T cells after dendritic cell vaccination. Sequencing was performed with immunoSEQ multiplex PCR; in TCRdb, only in-frame clones are kept and a portion is missing. The sample lists over 90,000 clones; more than 80% were seen once. This CDR3 spans 13 amino acids. V was clipped by 2 bases and J by 4 bases, with 8 bases between them. Germline V lookup: CDR1 SNHLY, CDR2 FYNNEI. This receptor was taken from a human donor with glioblastoma. This sample comprised blood, obtained before dendritic cell vaccination. V and J are TRBV2 and TRBJ1-1; weak D call: TRBD1 (5 bases). CDR3 bases: TGTGCCAGCAGTGAAATGGGGGGCACTGAAGCTTTCTTT. Its translation: CASSEMGGTEAFF. The whole variable domain, filled in from reference TRBV2 and TRBJ1-1, reads EPEVTQTPSHQVTQMGQEVILRCVPISNHLYFYWYRQILGQKVEFLVSFYNNEISEKSEIFDDQFSVERPDGSNFTLKIRSTKLEDSAMYFCASSEMGGTEAFFGQGTRLTVV.